The 27 T cell receptor beta chains reported below all come from one sample, sequenced in a study of OX40 agonist ivuxolimab in advanced cancers. Libraries were prepared by immunoSEQ multiplex PCR; TCRdb keeps only in-frame clonotypes and omits some of them. The sample lists roughly 80,000 clones, roughly 85% seen once, with around 2% in the top ten. The sequencing here drew on CD4+ or CD8+ T cells sorted from blood, taken in a trial of the OX40 agonist ivuxolimab. Receptors originate from an adult with an advanced solid tumor such as melanoma, head and neck, liver or kidney cancer.

The chain recombines TRBV6-5 with TRBJ1-3; 7 bases agree with TRBD1. This CDR3 contains 14 residues. Germline values: CDR1 MNHEY, CDR2 SVGAGI. V gave up 6 bases and J gave up 4 bases; unmatched junction bases: 6. CDR3 loop: CASRAGQLGNTIYF. In nucleotides, the CDR3 is TGTGCCAGCAGGGCGGGACAGTTAGGAAACACCATATATTTT.

The chain employs TRBV7-9 and TRBJ2-6; no clear D gene. Germline CDR1 and CDR2: SEHNR and FQNEAQ (reference sequence). Trimming removed 2 bases from V and 1 base from J, with 6 bases in between. The CDR3 runs to 15 residues. For the CDR3, the DNA is TGTGCCAGCAGCTTAACAACTTCTGGGGCCAACGTCCTGACTTTC. Translation: CASSLTTSGANVLTF.

The chain joins TRBV6-5 to TRBJ1-2; D remains unclear. V lost 2 bases to trimming and J lost 3 bases, with 7 bases between them. The CDR3 loop spans 13 amino acids. Germline CDR1 is MNHEY and CDR2 is SVGAGI. The CDR3 protein is CASSYGGYYGYTF. For the CDR3, the DNA is TGTGCCAGCAGTTACGGCGGATACTATGGCTACACCTTC.

This clone was detected once. V and J are TRBV28 and TRBJ1-5, with TRBD1 matching over 7 bases. The CDR3 has 15 amino acids. Per the germline V gene, CDR1 is MDHEN and CDR2 is SYDVKM. J lost 3 bases, V lost 3 bases, and 5 bases had no gene match. CDR3 residues: CASSFGDRDNQPQHF. CDR3 DNA: TGTGCCAGCAGTTTCGGAGACAGGGACAATCAGCCCCAGCATTTT.

V and J are TRBV6-1 and TRBJ2-5; 10 bases align to TRBD1. V was pared by 7 bases and J by 5 bases, with 7 bases of the junction left unmatched. Per the germline V gene, CDR1 is MNHNS and CDR2 is SASEGT. This CDR3 comprises 14 residues. The CDR3 spells CASNSDRGHETQYF. CDR3 in DNA: TGTGCCAGCAACTCAGACAGGGGGCACGAGACCCAGTACTTC.

The gene calls are TRBV6-5 and TRBJ1-4; 7 positions agree with TRBD1. CDR3 length: 12 residues. The germline gives CDR1 MNHEY, CDR2 SVGAGI. J lost 14 bases, V lost 4 bases, and 7 bases had no gene match. For the CDR3, the DNA is TGTGCCAGCAGTTTTTGGGACAGCTTGCTGTTTTTT. As protein: CASSFWDSLLFF.

The genes are TRBV5-1 and TRBJ2-3; TRBD2 aligns across 8 bases. CDR3 length: 14 residues. The ends lost 3 bases at V and 4 bases at J; junction bases unmatched: 4. Looked up from germline, CDR1 is SGHRS and CDR2 is YFSETQ. CDR3 amino acids: CASSSPGGADTQYF. For the CDR3, the DNA is TGCGCCAGCAGCTCGCCGGGGGGGGCAGATACGCAGTATTTT.

The V call is TRBV19, the J call TRBJ1-3; 7 nucleotides line up with TRBD1. Germline V gene sequence: CDR1 LNHDA, CDR2 SQIVND (reference sequence). V dropped 2 bases and J dropped 2; count of bases not matched to a gene: 9. The CDR3 runs 17 residues. The CDR3 loop is CASSISTGSFAGNTIYF. The DNA for the CDR3 is TGTGCCAGTAGTATATCGACAGGGAGCTTTGCTGGAAACACCATATATTTT.

This sequence joins TRBV28 and TRBJ1-1, with TRBD1 identical over 9 bases. The CDR3 runs 12 residues. In germline, CDR1 is MDHEN, CDR2 SYDVKM. Trimming cost V 3 bases and J 11 bases; bases outside gene matches: 4. The CDR3 is CASSLRDRVAFF. In DNA form, the CDR3 reads TGTGCCAGCAGTTTGCGGGACAGGGTGGCTTTCTTT. The full variable domain, its missing parts supplied by reference TRBV28 and TRBJ1-1, is DVKVTQSSRYLVKRTGEKVFLECVQDMDHENMFWYRQDPGLGLRLIYFSYDVKMKEKGDIPEGYSVSREKKERFSLILESASTNQTSMYLCASSLRDRVAFFGQGTRLTVV.

The J gene is TRBJ1-1, the V gene TRBV7-9; 9 positions match TRBD1. The J segment lost 0 bases and the V segment lost 3 bases, leaving 14 bases of the junction unmatched. The germline gives CDR1 SEHNR, CDR2 FQNEAQ (reference sequence). The CDR3 covers 19 residues. CDR3 loop: CASSLGQLSGTGMNTEAFF. In DNA form, the CDR3 reads TGTGCCAGCAGCTTGGGACAACTCTCCGGGACAGGGATGAACACTGAAGCTTTCTTT.

V usage is TRBV4-3 and J usage is TRBJ1-4, with a possible D match to TRBD1 (5 bases). Germline loops: CDR1 LGHNA, CDR2 YSLEER. V shed 1 base and J shed 8 bases, with 17 bases lying between them. The CDR3 is 16 residues long. CDR3 amino acids: CASSQGTSTESEKLFF. In DNA, the CDR3 is TGCGCCAGCAGCCAAGGGACATCTACTGAATCCGAAAAACTGTTTTTT.

The J gene is TRBJ2-7, the V gene TRBV5-4; unclear D gene. V lost 2 bases and J lost 5, with 8 bases in between. CDR3 length equals 12 residues. The germline CDR1 and CDR2 sequences are SGHNT and YYREEE (reference sequence). The CDR3 nucleotides are TGTGCCAGCAGCTTAGTGCACGACGAGCAGTACTTC. Its protein is CASSLVHDEQYF.

This sequence joins TRBV28 and TRBJ2-7; TRBD1 matches 7 bases. The CDR3 totals 15 residues. The J segment lost 6 bases and the V segment lost 6 bases, leaving 14 bases of the junction unmatched. The V gene's germline CDR1 is MDHEN and CDR2 SYDVKM. The CDR3 region has the DNA TGTGCCAGCAGACCCACGGACAGGATCGATTCCGAGCAGTACTTC. Its protein product is CASRPTDRIDSEQYF.

The gene calls are TRBV4-2 and TRBJ2-7; D is uncertain. Germline values: CDR1 LGHNA, CDR2 YNFKEQ. V was trimmed by 5 bases and J by 2 bases, leaving 10 bases between them. The CDR3 sequence is 13 residues long. CDR3 coding DNA: TGTGCCAGCAGCGTCACCGGACCCTACGAGCAGTACTTC. This translates into CASSVTGPYEQYF.

DNA of the CDR3: TGCAGCGTTCACGGCAGACTGAACACTGAAGCTTTCTTT. Its protein product is CSVHGRLNTEAFF. The rearrangement joins TRBV29-1 to TRBJ1-1, with D hard to call. From germline, CDR1 is SQVTM and CDR2 ANQGSEA. This CDR3 has 13 amino acids. V lost 5 bases and J 0 bases, leaving 10 bases between the germline ends.

J is TRBJ1-2 and V is TRBV19; a possible D gene is TRBD1 (5 bases). CDR1 and CDR2 (germline): LNHDA, SQIVND (reference sequence). Trimming removed 7 bases at V and 8 bases at J, with 23 bases between. The CDR3 has 15 residues. The DNA for the CDR3 is TGTGCCAGTACTCGAGTAGGGGTACGGTCTGACGGCTACACCTTC. Translation gives CASTRVGVRSDGYTF.

The chain uses TRBV5-1 and TRBJ1-2; D not certain. CDR1 and CDR2 (germline): SGHRS, YFSETQ. V shed 1 base and J shed 5 bases, with 12 bases lying between them. This CDR3 comprises 14 residues. CDR3 coding DNA: TGCGCCAGCAGCTTGACGACAATCCGGTATGGCTACACCTTC. This encodes CASSLTTIRYGYTF.

The chain couples TRBV7-2 to TRBJ2-7, with D possibly matching TRBD2 (5 bases). Germline-derived CDR1 and CDR2 are SGHTA and FQGNSA. The CDR3 is 12 residues long. The germline V and J ends were trimmed by 5 bases and 6 bases, with 11 bases remaining between them. CDR3 protein: CASSPFEGEQYF. The DNA for the CDR3 is TGTGCCAGCAGCCCCTTTGAGGGCGAGCAGTACTTC. Looking up the rest from reference TRBV7-2 and TRBJ2-7 gives the full variable domain: GAGVSQSPSNKVTEKGKDVELRCDPISGHTALYWYRQSLGQGLEFLIYFQGNSAPDKSGLPSDRFSAERTGGSVSTLTIQRTQQEDSAVYLCASSPFEGEQYFGPGTRLTVT.

This clone was observed a few times. This chain connects TRBV7-6 to TRBJ1-1; D perhaps matches TRBD1 (5 bases). Looked up from germline, CDR1 is SGHVS and CDR2 is FNYEAQ. The CDR3 is 15 amino acids. V was clipped by 4 bases and J by 3 bases, with 15 bases between them. The DNA for the CDR3 is TGTGCCAGCAGCTCCCGGACAAGGACGGACACTGAAGCTTTCTTT. It translates to CASSSRTRTDTEAFF.

This chain joins TRBV12-5 and TRBJ1-6; D not certain. CDR1 and CDR2 (germline): LGHNT, FRNRAP. V gave up 8 bases and J gave up 0 bases, with 8 bases separating them. The CDR3 contains 14 residues. CDR3 in amino acids: CASRESSYNSPLHF. CDR3 sequence (DNA): TGTGCTAGTAGGGAGAGCTCCTATAATTCACCCCTCCACTTT. The full variable domain, its missing parts supplied by reference TRBV12-5 and TRBJ1-6, is DARVTQTPRHKVTEMGQEVTMRCQPILGHNTVFWYRQTMMQGLELLAYFRNRAPLDDSGMPKDRFSAEMPDATLATLKIQPSEPRDSAVYFCASRESSYNSPLHFGNGTRLTVT.

The chain has TRBV10-2 and TRBJ1-1; D might be TRBD1 (6 bases). The CDR3 loop spans 15 amino acids. Germline lookup yields CDR1 WSHSY and CDR2 SAAADI. Trimming shortened V by 7 bases and J by 1 base, and 16 bases separated the two germline ends. The CDR3 is CASTLTGFGNTEAFF. CDR3 nucleotides: TGCGCCAGCACACTGACAGGCTTTGGGAACACTGAAGCTTTCTTT.

This clone was detected a few times. The V call is TRBV27, the J call TRBJ2-2; possible D gene TRBD1, 5 bases. The CDR3 is 15 amino acids. V shed 3 bases and J shed 4 bases, with 12 bases lying between them. Germline V gene sequence: CDR1 MNHEY, CDR2 SMNVEV (reference sequence). The CDR3 loop is CASSLGHRSTGELFF. DNA for the CDR3: TGTGCCAGCAGTTTGGGGCACAGGAGCACCGGGGAGCTGTTTTTT.

The chain employs TRBV7-8 and TRBJ1-3, with a possible D match to TRBD1 (6 bases). V gave up 1 base and J gave up 6 bases, with 25 bases separating them. The CDR3 sequence is 19 residues long. Germline CDR1 reads SGHVS; CDR2 reads FQNEAQ. The CDR3 coding sequence is TGTGCCAGCAGCTTAGTAAGCACAGGGATGGACCTCGGCCCAAACACCATATATTTT. Translation gives CASSLVSTGMDLGPNTIYF.

The chain carries TRBV7-3 and TRBJ2-2, with unresolved D. Trimming shortened V by 4 bases and J by 5 bases, and 5 bases separated the two germline ends. CDR3 size: 12 residues. Germline loops: CDR1 SGHTA, CDR2 FQGTGA. This CDR3 reads CASSYSTGELFF. CDR3 DNA: TGTGCCAGCAGCTACTCAACCGGGGAGCTGTTTTTT.

The rearrangement uses TRBV9 and TRBJ1-2; D perhaps matches TRBD1 (5 bases). The CDR3 has 15 amino acids. CDR1 and CDR2 (germline): SGDLS, YYNGEE. V gave up 3 bases and J gave up 1 base, with 13 bases separating them. The CDR3 nucleotides read TGTGCCAGCAGCGACGGGACTGGGGATAACTATGGCTACACCTTC. It specifies CASSDGTGDNYGYTF.

The chain is built from TRBV7-3 and TRBJ1-5, with a possible D match to TRBD1 (6 bases). Germline V CDR1 and CDR2: SGHTA, FQGTGA. V was pared by 5 bases and J by 5 bases, with 10 bases between. The CDR3 has 13 amino acids. In nucleotides, the CDR3 is TGTGCCAGCAGCCTTAAGGGGGATCAGCCCCAGCATTTT. Its translation is CASSLKGDQPQHF.

The rearrangement links TRBV6-5 to TRBJ2-2; no clear D. This CDR3 has 14 residues. In germline, CDR1 is MNHEY, CDR2 SVGAGI. Trimming took 5 bases from V and 5 from J, leaving 12 bases between them. This CDR3 is CASSAGSQTGELFF. CDR3 coding DNA: TGTGCCAGCAGTGCCGGGTCGCAAACCGGGGAGCTGTTTTTT.